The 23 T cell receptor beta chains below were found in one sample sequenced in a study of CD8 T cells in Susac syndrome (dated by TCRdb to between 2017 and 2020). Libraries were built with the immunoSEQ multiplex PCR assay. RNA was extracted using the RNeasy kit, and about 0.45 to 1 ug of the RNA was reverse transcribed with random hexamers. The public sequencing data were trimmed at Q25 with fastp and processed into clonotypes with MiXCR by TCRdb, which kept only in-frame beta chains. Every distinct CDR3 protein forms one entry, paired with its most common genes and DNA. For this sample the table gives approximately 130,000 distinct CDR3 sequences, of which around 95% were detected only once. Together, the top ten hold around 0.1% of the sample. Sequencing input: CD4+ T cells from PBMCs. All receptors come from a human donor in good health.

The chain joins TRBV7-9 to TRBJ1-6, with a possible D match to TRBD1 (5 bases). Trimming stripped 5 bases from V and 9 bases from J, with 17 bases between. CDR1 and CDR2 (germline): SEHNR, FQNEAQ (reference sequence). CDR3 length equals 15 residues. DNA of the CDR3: TGTGCCAGCAGCCCAGGTGCAGGGATGGGTTCACCCCTCCACTTT. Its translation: CASSPGAGMGSPLHF.

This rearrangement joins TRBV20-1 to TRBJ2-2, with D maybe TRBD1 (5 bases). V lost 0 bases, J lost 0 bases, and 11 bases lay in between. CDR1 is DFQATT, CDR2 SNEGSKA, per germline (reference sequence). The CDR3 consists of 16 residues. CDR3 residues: CSARDRGYANTGELFF. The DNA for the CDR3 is TGCAGTGCTAGAGATAGGGGCTACGCGAACACCGGGGAGCTGTTTTTT.

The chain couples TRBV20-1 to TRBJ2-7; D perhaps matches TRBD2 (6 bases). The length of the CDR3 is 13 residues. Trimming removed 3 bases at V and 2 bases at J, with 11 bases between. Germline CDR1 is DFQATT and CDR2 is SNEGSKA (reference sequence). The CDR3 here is CSARGGVTYEQYF. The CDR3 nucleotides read TGCAGTGCTAGGGGCGGGGTGACCTACGAGCAGTACTTC.

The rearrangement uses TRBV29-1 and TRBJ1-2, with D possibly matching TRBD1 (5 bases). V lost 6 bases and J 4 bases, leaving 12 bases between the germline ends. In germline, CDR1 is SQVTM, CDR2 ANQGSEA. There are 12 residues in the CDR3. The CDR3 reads CSVGGGGYGYTF. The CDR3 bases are TGCAGCGTCGGGGGGGGAGGCTATGGCTACACCTTC.

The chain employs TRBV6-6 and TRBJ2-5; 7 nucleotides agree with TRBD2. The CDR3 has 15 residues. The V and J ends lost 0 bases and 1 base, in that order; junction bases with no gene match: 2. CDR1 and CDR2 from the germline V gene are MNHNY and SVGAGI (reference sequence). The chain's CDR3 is CASSYSSGGQETQYF. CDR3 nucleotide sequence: TGTGCCAGCAGTTACTCTTCGGGAGGCCAAGAGACCCAGTACTTC.

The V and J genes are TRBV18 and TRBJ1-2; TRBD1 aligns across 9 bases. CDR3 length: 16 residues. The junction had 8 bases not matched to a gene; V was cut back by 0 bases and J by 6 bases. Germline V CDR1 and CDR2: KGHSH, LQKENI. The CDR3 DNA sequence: TGTGCCAGCTCACCACCGACTGCCTGGACAGGGGATGGCTACACCTTC. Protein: CASSPPTAWTGDGYTF.

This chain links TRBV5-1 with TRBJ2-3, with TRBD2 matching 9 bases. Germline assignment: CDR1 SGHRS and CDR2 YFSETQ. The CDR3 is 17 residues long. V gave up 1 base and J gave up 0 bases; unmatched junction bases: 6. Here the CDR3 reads CASSLSASGVSTDTQYF. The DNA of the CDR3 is TGCGCCAGCAGCTTGTCCGCTAGCGGGGTGAGCACAGATACGCAGTATTTT.

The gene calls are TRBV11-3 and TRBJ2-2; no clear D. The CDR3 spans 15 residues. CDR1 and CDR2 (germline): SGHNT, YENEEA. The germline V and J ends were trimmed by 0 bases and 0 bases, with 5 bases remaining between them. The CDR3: CASSLDGANTGELFF. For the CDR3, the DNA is TGTGCCAGCAGCTTAGATGGAGCGAACACCGGGGAGCTGTTTTTT.

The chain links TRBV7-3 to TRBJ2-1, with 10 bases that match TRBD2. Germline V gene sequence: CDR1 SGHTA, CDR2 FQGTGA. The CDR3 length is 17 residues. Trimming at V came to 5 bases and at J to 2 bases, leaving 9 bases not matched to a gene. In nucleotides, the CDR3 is TGTGCCAGCAGCCCCGGTAGGGGGACTAGCGCCTACAATGAGCAGTTCTTC. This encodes CASSPGRGTSAYNEQFF.

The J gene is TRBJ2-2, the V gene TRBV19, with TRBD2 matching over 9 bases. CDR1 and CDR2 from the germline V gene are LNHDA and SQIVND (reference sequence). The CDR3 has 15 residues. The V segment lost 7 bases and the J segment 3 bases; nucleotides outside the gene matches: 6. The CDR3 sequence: CASKVIAGDTGELFF. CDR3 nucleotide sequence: TGTGCCAGTAAGGTGATAGCGGGAGACACCGGGGAGCTGTTTTTT.

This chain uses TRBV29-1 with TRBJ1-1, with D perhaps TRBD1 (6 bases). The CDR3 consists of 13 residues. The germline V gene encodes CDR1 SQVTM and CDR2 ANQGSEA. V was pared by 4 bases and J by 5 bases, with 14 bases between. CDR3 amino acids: CSVGTGAGTEAFF. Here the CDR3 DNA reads TGCAGCGTTGGGACGGGGGCTGGTACTGAAGCTTTCTTT.

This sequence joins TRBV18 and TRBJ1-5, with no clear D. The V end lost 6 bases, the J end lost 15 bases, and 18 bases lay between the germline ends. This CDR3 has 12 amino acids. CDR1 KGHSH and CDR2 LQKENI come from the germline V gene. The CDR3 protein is CASSLGFPRGHF. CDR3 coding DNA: TGTGCCAGCTCTCTTGGATTCCCCCGAGGGCATTTT.

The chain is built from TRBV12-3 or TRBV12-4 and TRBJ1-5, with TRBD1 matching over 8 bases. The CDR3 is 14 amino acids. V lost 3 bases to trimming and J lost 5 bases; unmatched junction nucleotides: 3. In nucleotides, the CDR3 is TGTGCCAGCAGTTTTCAGGGGGCCGATCAGCCCCAGCATTTT. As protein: CASSFQGADQPQHF.

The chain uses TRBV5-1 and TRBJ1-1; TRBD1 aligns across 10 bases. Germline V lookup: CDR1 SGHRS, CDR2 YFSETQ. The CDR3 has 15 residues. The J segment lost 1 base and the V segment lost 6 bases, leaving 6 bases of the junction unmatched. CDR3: CASTLGQGGNTEAFF. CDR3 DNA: TGCGCCAGCACCCTTGGACAGGGGGGGAACACTGAAGCTTTCTTT.

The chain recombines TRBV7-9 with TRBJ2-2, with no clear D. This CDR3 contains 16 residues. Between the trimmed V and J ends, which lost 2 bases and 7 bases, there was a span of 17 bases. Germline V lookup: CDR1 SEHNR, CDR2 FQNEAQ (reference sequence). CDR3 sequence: CASSLIKSVVGGELFF. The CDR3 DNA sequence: TGTGCCAGCAGCTTAATTAAGTCTGTAGTCGGCGGGGAGCTGTTTTTT.

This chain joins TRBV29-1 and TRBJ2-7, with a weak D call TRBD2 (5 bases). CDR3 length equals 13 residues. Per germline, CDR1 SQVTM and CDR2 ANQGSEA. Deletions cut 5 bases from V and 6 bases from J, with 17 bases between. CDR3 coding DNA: TGCAGCGTTCTGGCCGTGCTTGAGGGCGAGCAGTACTTC. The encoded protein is CSVLAVLEGEQYF.

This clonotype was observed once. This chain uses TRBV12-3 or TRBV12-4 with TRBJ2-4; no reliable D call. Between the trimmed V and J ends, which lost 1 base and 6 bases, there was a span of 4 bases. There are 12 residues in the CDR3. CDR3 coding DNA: TGTGCCAGCAGTTTAGGGGGAAACATTCAGTACTTC. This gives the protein CASSLGGNIQYF.

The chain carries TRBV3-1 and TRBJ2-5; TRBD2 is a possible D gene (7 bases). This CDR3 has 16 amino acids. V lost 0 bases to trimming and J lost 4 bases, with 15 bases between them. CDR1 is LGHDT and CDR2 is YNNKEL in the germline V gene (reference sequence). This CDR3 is CASSQDRGGQGETQYF. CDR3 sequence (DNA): TGTGCCAGCAGCCAAGATAGGGGGGGCCAGGGAGAGACCCAGTACTTC.

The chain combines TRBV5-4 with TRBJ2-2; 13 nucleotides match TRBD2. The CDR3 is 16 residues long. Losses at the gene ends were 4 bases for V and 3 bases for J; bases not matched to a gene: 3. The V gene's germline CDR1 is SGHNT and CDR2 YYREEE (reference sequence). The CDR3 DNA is TGTGCCAGCAGCGATGGGACTAGCGGGGACACCGGGGAGCTGTTTTTT. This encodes CASSDGTSGDTGELFF.

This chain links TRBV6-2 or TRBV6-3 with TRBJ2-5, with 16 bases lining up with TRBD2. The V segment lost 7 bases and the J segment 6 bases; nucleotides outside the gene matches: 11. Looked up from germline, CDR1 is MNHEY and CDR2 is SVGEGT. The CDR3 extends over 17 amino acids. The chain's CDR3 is CASNDGTSGRAGKTQYF. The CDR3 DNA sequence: TGTGCCAGCAATGACGGGACTAGCGGGAGGGCCGGAAAGACCCAGTACTTC.

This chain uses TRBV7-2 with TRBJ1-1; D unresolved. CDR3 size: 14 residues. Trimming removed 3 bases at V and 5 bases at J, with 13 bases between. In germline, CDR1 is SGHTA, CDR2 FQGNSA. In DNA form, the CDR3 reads TGTGCCAGCAGCTTGGACCCCCGAACTACTGAAGCTTTCTTT. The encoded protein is CASSLDPRTTEAFF.

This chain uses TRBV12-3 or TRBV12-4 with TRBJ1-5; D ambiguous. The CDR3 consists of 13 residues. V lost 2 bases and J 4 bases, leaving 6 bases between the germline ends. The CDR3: CASSLLTNQPQHF. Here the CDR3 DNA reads TGTGCCAGCAGTTTATTAACGAATCAGCCCCAGCATTTT.

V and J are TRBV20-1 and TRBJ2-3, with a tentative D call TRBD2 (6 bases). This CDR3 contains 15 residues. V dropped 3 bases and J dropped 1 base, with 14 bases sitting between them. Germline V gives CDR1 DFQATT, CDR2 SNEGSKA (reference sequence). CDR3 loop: CSASYRGIGTDTQYF. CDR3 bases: TGCAGTGCTAGTTATCGGGGGATAGGCACAGATACGCAGTATTTT.